This section outlines one T cell receptor beta chain sequence together with its context. Antigen: not known. The germline gives CDR1 SGHTA, CDR2 FQGNSA. The CDR3 spans 15 residues. The data originate from a study of T cells expressing NK-cell markers. Looking at the study overall: Seropositivity for HCMV was found in seven of the eight sequenced donors, with one seronegative.

General study results and limits: Leadership of the CD3+CD56-NKG2C+ fraction also belonged to these clonotypes in a handful of donors. It is unclear if expanded NKG2C-expressing clones target HCMV antigens.

Each CDR3 protein gets one entry in TCRdb, which reprocessed the 5' RACE reads and gives no DNA. Its table lists some 410,000 distinct CDR3 sequences. This TCR derives from a woman between 18 and 75 years old in good health. The V and J genes are TRBV7-2 and TRBJ2-1; TCRdb calls TRBD2, which cannot be checked without DNA. The sequenced material came from blood T cells: a sorted CD56 or NKG2C T cell subset, CD4+ or CD8+ T cells, or bulk PBMC T cells (not recorded which). The CDR3 loop reads CASSLTGGEWGEQFF.